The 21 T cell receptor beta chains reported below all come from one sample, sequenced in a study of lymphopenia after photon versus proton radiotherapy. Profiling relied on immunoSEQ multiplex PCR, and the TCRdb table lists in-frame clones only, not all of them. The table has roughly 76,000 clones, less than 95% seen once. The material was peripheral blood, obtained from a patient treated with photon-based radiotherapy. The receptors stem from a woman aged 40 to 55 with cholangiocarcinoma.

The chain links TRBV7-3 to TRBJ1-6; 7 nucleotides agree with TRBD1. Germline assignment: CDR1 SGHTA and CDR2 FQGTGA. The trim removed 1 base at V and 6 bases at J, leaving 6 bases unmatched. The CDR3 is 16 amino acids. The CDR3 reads CASSLNNRGPNSPLHF. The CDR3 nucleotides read TGTGCCAGCAGCTTAAACAACAGGGGACCTAATTCACCCCTCCACTTT. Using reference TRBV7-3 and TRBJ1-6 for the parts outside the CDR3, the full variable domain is GAGVSQTPSNKVTEKGKYVELRCDPISGHTALYWYRQSLGQGPEFLIYFQGTGAADDSGLPNDRFFAVRPEGSVSTLKIQRTERGDSAVYLCASSLNNRGPNSPLHFGNGTRLTVT.

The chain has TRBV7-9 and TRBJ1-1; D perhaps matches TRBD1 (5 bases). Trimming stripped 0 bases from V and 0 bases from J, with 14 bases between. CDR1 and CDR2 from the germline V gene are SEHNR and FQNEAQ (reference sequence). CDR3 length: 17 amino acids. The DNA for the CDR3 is TGTGCCAGCAGCTTAGCTTTCCCCCAGGGCATGAACACTGAAGCTTTCTTT. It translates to CASSLAFPQGMNTEAFF. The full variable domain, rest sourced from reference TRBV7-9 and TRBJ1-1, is DTGVSQNPRHKITKRGQNVTFRCDPISEHNRLYWYRQTLGQGPEFLTYFQNEAQLEKSRLLSDRFSAERPKGSFSTLEIQRTEQGDSAMYLCASSLAFPQGMNTEAFFGQGTRLTVV.

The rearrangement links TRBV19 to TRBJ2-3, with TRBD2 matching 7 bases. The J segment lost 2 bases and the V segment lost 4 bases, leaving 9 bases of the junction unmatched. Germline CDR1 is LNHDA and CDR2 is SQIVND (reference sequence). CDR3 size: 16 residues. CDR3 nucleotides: TGTGCCAGTAGTACCCTTGCGGGGAGGGACACAGATACGCAGTATTTT. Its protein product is CASSTLAGRDTDTQYF.

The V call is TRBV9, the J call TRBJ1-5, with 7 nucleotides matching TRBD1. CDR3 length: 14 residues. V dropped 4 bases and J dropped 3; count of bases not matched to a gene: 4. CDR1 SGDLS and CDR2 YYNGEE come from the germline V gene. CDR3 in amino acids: CASSPTGDNQPQHF. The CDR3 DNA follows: TGTGCCAGCAGCCCCACAGGGGACAATCAGCCCCAGCATTTT.

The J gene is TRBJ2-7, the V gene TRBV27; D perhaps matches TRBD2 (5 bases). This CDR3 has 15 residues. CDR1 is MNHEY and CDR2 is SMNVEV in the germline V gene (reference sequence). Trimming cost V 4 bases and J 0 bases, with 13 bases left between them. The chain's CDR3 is CASSSRERASYEQYF. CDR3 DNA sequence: TGTGCCAGCAGTTCGAGGGAGAGAGCCTCCTACGAGCAGTACTTC.

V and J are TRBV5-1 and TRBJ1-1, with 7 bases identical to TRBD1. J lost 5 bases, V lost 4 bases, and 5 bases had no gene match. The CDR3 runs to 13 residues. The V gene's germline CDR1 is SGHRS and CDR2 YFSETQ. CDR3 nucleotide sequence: TGCGCCAGCAGCCGACAGGGTGAGACTGAAGCTTTCTTT. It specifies CASSRQGETEAFF.

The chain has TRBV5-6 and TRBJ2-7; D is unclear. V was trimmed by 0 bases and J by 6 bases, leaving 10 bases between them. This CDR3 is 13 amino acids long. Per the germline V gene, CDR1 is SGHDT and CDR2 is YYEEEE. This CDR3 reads CASSLEDGSEQYF. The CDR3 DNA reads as TGTGCCAGCAGCTTGGAGGACGGCAGCGAGCAGTACTTC.

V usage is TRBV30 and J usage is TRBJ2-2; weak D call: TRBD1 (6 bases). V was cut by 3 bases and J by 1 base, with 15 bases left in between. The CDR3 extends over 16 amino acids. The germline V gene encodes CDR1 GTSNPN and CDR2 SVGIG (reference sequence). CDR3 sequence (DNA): TGTGCCTGGAGGCCTACAGGGATGGGGAACACCGGGGAGCTGTTTTTT. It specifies CAWRPTGMGNTGELFF.

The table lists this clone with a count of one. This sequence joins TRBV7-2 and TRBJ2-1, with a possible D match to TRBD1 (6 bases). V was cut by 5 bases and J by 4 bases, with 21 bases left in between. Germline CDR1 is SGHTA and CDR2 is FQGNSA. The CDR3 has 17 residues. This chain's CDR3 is CASSLRGQLTVYNEQFF. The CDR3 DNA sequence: TGTGCCAGCAGCCTGCGAGGACAGCTTACCGTATACAATGAGCAGTTCTTC.

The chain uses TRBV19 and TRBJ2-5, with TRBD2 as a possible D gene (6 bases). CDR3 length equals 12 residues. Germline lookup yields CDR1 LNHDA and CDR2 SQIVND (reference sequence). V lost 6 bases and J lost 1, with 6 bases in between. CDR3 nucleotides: TGTGCCAGTAGGGGGGGCCAAGAGACCCAGTACTTC. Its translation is CASRGGQETQYF.

The CDR3 nucleotides read TGTGCCTGTCCCACCGGGACAGGGAGTTCTGGGGCCAACGTCCTGACTTTC. This codes for CACPTGTGSSGANVLTF. The genes are TRBV6-4 and TRBJ2-6; the match to TRBD1 covers 9 bases. Trimming removed 11 bases from V and 1 base from J; junction bases left unmatched: 12. Germline V CDR1 and CDR2: MRHNA, SNTAGT. This CDR3 is built from 17 residues.

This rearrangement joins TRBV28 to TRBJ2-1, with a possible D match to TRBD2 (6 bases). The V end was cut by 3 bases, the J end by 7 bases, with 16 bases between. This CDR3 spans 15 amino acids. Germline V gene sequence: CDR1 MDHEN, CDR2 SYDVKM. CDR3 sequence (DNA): TGTGCCAGCAGTTTGCGGCGGGGAGCTCTGAATGAGCAGTTCTTC. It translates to CASSLRRGALNEQFF.

CDR3 nucleotides: TGTGCCAGCAGTGAAGCCTGGGTCGGGAACACTGAAGCTTTCTTT. This encodes CASSEAWVGNTEAFF. V and J are TRBV6-1 and TRBJ1-1; D remains unclear. V lost 0 bases to trimming and J lost 1 base, with 9 bases between them. Germline CDR1 is MNHNS and CDR2 is SASEGT. This CDR3 is 15 amino acids long.

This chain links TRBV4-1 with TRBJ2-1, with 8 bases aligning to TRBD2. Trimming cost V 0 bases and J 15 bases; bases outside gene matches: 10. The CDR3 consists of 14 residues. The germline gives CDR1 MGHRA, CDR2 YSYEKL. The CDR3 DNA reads TGCGCCAGCAGCCAAGATCGCCCCGGGACTAGTCCGTTCTTC. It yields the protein CASSQDRPGTSPFF.

The CDR3 region is CASSEYPIRGLNYGYTF. The CDR3 nucleotides are TGTGCCAGCAGTGAATACCCGATTCGAGGGCTTAACTATGGCTACACCTTC. This chain uses TRBV6-1 with TRBJ1-2; D ambiguous. This CDR3 comprises 17 residues. Trimming pared 2 bases from V and 1 base from J, leaving 17 bases between. Germline V lookup: CDR1 MNHNS, CDR2 SASEGT.

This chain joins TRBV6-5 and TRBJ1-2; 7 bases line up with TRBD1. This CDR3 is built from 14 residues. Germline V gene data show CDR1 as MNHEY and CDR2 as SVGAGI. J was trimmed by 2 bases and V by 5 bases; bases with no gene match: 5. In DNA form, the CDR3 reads TGTGCCAGCAGTGGGGACAGAGAGAACTATGGCTACACCTTC. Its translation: CASSGDRENYGYTF.

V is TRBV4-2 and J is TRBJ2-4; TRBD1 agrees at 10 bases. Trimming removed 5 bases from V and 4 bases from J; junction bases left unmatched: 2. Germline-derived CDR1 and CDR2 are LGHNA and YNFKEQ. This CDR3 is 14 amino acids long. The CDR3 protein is CASSGTGAKNIQYF. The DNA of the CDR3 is TGTGCCAGCAGCGGGACAGGGGCAAAAAACATTCAGTACTTC.

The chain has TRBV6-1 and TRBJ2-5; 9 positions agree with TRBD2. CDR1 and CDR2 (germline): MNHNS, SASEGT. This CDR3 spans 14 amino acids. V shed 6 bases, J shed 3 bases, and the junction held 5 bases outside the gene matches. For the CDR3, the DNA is TGTGCCAGCAGGGAGACTAGCGGTAAAGAGACCCAGTACTTC. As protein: CASRETSGKETQYF.

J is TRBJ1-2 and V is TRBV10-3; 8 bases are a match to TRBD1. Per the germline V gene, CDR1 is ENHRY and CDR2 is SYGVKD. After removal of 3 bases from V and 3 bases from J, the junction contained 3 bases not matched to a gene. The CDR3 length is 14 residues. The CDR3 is CAISDQGADYGYTF. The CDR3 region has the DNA TGTGCCATCAGTGACCAGGGGGCAGACTATGGCTACACCTTC.

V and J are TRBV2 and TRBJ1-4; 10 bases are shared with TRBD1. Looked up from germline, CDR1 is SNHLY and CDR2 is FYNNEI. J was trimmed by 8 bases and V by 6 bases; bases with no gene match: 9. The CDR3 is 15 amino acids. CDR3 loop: CASRASDRGPEKLFF. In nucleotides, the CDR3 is TGTGCCAGCAGGGCCTCTGACAGGGGGCCCGAAAAACTGTTTTTT.

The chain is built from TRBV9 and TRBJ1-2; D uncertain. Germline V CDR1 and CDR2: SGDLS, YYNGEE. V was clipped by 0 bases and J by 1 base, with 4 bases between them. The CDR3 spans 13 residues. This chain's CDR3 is CASSVDDNYGYTF. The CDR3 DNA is TGTGCCAGCAGCGTAGATGATAACTATGGCTACACCTTC.